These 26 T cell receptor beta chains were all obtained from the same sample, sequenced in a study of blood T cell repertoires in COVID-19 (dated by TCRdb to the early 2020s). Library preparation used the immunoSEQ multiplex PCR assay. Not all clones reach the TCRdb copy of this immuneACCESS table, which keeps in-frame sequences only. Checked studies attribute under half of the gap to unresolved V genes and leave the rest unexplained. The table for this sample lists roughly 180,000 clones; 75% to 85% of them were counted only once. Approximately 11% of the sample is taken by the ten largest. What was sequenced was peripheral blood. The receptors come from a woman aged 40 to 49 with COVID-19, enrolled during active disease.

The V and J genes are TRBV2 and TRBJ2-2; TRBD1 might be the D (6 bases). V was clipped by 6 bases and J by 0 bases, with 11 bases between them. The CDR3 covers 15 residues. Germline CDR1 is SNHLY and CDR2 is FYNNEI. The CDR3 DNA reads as TGTGCCAGCAGCGGGACACCCGCGAACACCGGGGAGCTGTTTTTT. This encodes CASSGTPANTGELFF.

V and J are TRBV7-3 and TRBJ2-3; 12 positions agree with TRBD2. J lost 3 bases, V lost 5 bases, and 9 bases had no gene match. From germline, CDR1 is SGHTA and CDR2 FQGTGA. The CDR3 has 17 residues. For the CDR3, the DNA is TGTGCCAGCAGCCCGCAACCCGGACTAGCGGGGACAGATACGCAGTATTTT. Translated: CASSPQPGLAGTDTQYF.

Written as DNA, the CDR3 is TGTGCCAGCAGCCAATTAAGAGGACCACAGGGGCGGGAGACCCAGTACTTC. Translated: CASSQLRGPQGRETQYF. The chain recombines TRBV14 with TRBJ2-5, with 7 bases identical to TRBD1. The CDR3 runs 17 residues. Losses at the gene ends were 2 bases for V and 5 bases for J; bases not matched to a gene: 14. CDR1 is SGHDN, CDR2 FVKESK, per germline.

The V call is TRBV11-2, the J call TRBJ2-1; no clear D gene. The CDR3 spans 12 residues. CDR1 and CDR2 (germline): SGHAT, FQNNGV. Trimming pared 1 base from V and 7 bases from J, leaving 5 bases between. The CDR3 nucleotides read TGTGCCAGCAGCTTAGTGGAGAATGAGCAGTTCTTC. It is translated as CASSLVENEQFF.

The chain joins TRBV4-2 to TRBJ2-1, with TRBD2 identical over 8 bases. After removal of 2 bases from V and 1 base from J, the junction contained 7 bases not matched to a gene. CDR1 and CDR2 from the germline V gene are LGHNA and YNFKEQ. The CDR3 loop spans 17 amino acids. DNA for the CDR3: TGTGCCAGCAGCCAACGGGAGGGCCCCCGGTCCTACAATGAGCAGTTCTTC. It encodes CASSQREGPRSYNEQFF.

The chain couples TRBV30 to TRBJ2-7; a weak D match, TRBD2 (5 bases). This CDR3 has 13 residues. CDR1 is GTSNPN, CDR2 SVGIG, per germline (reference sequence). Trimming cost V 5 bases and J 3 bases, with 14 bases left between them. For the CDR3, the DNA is TGTGCCTGGGCTCGAGACGGGATCTACGAGCAGTACTTC. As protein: CAWARDGIYEQYF.

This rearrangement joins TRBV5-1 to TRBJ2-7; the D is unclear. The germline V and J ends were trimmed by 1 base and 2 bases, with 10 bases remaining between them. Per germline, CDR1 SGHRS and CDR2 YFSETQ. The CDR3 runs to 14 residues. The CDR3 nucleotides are TGCGCCAGCAGCTTGCGAGATAAGACCTACGAGCAGTACTTC. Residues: CASSLRDKTYEQYF.

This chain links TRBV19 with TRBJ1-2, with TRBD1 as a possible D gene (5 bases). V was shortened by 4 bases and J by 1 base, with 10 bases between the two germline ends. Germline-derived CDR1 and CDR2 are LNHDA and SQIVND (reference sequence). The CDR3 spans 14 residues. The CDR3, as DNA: TGTGCCAGTAGTAAAGTGACAGATAACTATGGCTACACCTTC. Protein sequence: CASSKVTDNYGYTF.

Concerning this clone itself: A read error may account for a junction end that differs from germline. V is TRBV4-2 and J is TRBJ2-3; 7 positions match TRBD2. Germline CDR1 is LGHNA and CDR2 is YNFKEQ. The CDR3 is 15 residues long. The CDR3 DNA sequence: TGTGCCAGCAGCCAGGGTCGGCGGCAGGAGGTAGGCGGGAGATTT. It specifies CASSQGRRQEVGGRF.

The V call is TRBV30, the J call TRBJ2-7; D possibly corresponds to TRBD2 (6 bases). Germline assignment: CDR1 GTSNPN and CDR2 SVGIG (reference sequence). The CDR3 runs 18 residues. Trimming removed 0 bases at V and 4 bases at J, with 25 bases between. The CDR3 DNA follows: TGTGCCTGGAGTGTACTCGGGGGACTGGATCCCACTTGGTACGAGCAGTACTTC. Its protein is CAWSVLGGLDPTWYEQYF.

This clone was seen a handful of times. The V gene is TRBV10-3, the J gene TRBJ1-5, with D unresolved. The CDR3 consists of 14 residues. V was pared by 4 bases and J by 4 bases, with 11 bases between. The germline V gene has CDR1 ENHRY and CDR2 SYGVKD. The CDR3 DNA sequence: TGTGCCATCAGTGTGGAGGGCAAAAATCAGCCCCAGCATTTT. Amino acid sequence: CAISVEGKNQPQHF.

CDR3 in amino acids: CASSYSASGDTDTQYF. The CDR3 region has the DNA TGTGCCAGCAGTTACTCTGCTAGCGGAGACACAGATACGCAGTATTTT. The V gene is TRBV6-5, the J gene TRBJ2-3; 7 bases fit TRBD2. The CDR3 has 16 amino acids. Losses at the gene ends were 0 bases for V and 2 bases for J; bases not matched to a gene: 5. Germline V gene sequence: CDR1 MNHEY, CDR2 SVGAGI.

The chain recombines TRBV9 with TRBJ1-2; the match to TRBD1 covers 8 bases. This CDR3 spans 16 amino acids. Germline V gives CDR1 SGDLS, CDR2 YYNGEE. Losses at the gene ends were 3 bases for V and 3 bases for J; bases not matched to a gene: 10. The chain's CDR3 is CASSAARDRIYYGYTF. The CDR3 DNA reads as TGTGCCAGCAGCGCCGCCAGGGACAGGATATACTATGGCTACACCTTC.

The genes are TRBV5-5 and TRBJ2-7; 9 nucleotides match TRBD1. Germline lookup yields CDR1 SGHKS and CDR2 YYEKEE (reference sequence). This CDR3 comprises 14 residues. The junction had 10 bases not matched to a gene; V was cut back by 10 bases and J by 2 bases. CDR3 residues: CAGGIGTGPYEQYF. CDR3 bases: TGTGCCGGGGGGATCGGGACAGGGCCCTACGAGCAGTACTTC.

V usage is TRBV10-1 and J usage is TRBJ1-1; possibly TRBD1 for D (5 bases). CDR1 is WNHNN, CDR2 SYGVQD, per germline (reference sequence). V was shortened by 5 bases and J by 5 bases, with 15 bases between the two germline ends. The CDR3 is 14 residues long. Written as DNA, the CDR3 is TGCGCCAGCAGTCCGGGGGGGGGTTTAACTGAAGCTTTCTTT. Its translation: CASSPGGGLTEAFF.

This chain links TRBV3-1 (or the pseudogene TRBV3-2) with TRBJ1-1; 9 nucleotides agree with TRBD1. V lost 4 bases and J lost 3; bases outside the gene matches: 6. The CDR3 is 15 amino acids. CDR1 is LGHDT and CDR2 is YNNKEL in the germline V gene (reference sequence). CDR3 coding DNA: TGTGCCAGCAGCCTCACAGGGGGCGCGGACACTGAAGCTTTCTTT. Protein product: CASSLTGGADTEAFF.

CDR3 nucleotides: TGTGCCAGCAGCGTTGGACATAATAATTCACCCCTCCACTTT. This codes for CASSVGHNNSPLHF. V is TRBV6-5 and J is TRBJ1-6, with D perhaps TRBD1 (5 bases). Looked up from germline, CDR1 is MNHEY and CDR2 is SVGAGI. The CDR3 sequence is 14 residues long. V lost 6 bases and J 5 bases, leaving 11 bases between the germline ends.

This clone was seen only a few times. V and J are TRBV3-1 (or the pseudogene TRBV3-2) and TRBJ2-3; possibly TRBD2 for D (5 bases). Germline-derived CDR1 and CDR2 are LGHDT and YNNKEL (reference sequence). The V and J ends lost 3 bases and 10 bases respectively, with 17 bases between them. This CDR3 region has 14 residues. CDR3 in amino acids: CASSQTQYSVSQYF. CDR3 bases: TGTGCCAGCAGCCAGACCCAATATAGCGTGTCGCAGTATTTT.

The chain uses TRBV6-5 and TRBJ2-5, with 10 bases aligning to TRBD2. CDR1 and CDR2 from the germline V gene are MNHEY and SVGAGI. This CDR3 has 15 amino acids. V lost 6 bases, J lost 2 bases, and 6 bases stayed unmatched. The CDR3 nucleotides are TGTGCCAGCAGCCTGGGACTAGCGACTCAAGAGACCCAGTACTTC. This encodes CASSLGLATQETQYF.

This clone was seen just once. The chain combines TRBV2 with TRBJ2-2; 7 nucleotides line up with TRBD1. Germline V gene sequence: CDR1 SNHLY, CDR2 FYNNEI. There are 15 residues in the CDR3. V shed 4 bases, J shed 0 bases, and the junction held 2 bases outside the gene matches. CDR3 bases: TGTGCCAGCAGTGTGGGGACAGCGAACACCGGGGAGCTGTTTTTT. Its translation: CASSVGTANTGELFF.

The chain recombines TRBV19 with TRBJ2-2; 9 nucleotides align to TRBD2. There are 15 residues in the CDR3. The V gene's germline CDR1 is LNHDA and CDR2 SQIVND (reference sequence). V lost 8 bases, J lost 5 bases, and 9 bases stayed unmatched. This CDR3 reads CASSAGLAGTGELFF. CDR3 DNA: TGTGCCAGTTCCGCGGGACTAGCTGGGACCGGGGAGCTGTTTTTT.

CDR3 sequence: CASSQSGSQPQHF. The CDR3 DNA reads as TGTGCCAGCAGCCAATCAGGGTCTCAGCCCCAGCATTTT. The chain links TRBV14 to TRBJ1-5; D possibly corresponds to TRBD1 (5 bases). V lost 2 bases, J lost 6 bases, and 8 bases lay in between. The CDR3 runs to 13 residues. Per germline, CDR1 SGHDN and CDR2 FVKESK. Full variable domain (rest looked up from reference TRBV14 and TRBJ1-5): EAGVTQFPSHSVIEKGQTVTLRCDPISGHDNLYWYRRVMGKEIKFLLHFVKESKQDESGMPNNRFLAERTGGTYSTLKVQPAELEDSGVYFCASSQSGSQPQHFGDGTRLSIL.

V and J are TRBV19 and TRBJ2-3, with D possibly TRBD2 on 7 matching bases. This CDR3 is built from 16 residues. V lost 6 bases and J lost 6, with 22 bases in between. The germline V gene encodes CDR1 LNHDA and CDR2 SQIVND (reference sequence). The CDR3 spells CASRQPGGPLVDTQYF. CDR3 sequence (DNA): TGTGCCAGTAGACAACCGGGGGGCCCCCTCGTTGATACGCAGTATTTT.

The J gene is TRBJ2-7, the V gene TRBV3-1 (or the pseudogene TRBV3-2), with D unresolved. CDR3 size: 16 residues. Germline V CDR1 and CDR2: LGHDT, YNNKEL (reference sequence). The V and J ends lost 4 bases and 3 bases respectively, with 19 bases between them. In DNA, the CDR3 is TGTGCCAGCAGCCCAAGACGGAGCGTGGCGGACTACGAGCAGTACTTC. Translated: CASSPRRSVADYEQYF.

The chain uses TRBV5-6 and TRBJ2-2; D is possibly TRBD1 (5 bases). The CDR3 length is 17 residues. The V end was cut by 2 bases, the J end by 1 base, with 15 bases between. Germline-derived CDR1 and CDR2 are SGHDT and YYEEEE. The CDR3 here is CASSFPSGILNTGELFF. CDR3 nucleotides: TGTGCCAGCAGCTTCCCCTCAGGGATTCTGAACACCGGGGAGCTGTTTTTT.

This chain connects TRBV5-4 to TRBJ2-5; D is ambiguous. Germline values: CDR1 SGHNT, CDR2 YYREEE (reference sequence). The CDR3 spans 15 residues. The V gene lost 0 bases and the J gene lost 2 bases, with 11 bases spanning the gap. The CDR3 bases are TGTGCCAGCAGCTTGGAGCAGGATCTACAAGAGACCCAGTACTTC. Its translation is CASSLEQDLQETQYF. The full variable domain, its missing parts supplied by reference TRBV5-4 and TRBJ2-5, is ETGVTQSPTHLIKTRGQQVTLRCSSQSGHNTVSWYQQALGQGPQFIFQYYREEENGRGNFPPRFSGLQFPNYSSELNVNALELDDSALYLCASSLEQDLQETQYFGPGTRLLVL.